This T cell receptor beta chain was sequenced for a study of Ad26.COV2.S vaccination and SARS-CoV-2 variants. Germline V gene sequence: CDR1 LNHNV, CDR2 YYDKDF (reference sequence). The CDR3 spans 16 residues. V was clipped by 3 bases and J by 4 bases; unmatched bases: 9. Study observations and caveats: TCR breadth and depth analyses may have underestimated total T cell responses.

Treatment described: 15 to 20 received Ad26.COV2.S at low or high dose, single or two shots; five or six received placebo; per-sample allocation not given. The study sampled participants on day 63 after the first vaccine or placebo injection. Method: immunoSEQ multiplex PCR; TCRdb's copy keeps in-frame clones and lacks some. The data show 440,000 or so clones, around 91% seen once. Points on this clone: Its target is not known.

The material sequenced was peripheral blood, taken in a trial of Ad26.COV2.S vaccine versus placebo. The chain is built from TRBV15 and TRBJ2-1, with TRBD2 identical over 7 bases. The TCR originated in a person between 18 and 60 years old who received the Ad26.COV2.S COVID-19 vaccine or a placebo. The CDR3: CATSSGSSGLYNEQFF. As DNA, the CDR3 is TGTGCCACCAGCAGTGGCTCTAGCGGACTATACAATGAGCAGTTCTTC.